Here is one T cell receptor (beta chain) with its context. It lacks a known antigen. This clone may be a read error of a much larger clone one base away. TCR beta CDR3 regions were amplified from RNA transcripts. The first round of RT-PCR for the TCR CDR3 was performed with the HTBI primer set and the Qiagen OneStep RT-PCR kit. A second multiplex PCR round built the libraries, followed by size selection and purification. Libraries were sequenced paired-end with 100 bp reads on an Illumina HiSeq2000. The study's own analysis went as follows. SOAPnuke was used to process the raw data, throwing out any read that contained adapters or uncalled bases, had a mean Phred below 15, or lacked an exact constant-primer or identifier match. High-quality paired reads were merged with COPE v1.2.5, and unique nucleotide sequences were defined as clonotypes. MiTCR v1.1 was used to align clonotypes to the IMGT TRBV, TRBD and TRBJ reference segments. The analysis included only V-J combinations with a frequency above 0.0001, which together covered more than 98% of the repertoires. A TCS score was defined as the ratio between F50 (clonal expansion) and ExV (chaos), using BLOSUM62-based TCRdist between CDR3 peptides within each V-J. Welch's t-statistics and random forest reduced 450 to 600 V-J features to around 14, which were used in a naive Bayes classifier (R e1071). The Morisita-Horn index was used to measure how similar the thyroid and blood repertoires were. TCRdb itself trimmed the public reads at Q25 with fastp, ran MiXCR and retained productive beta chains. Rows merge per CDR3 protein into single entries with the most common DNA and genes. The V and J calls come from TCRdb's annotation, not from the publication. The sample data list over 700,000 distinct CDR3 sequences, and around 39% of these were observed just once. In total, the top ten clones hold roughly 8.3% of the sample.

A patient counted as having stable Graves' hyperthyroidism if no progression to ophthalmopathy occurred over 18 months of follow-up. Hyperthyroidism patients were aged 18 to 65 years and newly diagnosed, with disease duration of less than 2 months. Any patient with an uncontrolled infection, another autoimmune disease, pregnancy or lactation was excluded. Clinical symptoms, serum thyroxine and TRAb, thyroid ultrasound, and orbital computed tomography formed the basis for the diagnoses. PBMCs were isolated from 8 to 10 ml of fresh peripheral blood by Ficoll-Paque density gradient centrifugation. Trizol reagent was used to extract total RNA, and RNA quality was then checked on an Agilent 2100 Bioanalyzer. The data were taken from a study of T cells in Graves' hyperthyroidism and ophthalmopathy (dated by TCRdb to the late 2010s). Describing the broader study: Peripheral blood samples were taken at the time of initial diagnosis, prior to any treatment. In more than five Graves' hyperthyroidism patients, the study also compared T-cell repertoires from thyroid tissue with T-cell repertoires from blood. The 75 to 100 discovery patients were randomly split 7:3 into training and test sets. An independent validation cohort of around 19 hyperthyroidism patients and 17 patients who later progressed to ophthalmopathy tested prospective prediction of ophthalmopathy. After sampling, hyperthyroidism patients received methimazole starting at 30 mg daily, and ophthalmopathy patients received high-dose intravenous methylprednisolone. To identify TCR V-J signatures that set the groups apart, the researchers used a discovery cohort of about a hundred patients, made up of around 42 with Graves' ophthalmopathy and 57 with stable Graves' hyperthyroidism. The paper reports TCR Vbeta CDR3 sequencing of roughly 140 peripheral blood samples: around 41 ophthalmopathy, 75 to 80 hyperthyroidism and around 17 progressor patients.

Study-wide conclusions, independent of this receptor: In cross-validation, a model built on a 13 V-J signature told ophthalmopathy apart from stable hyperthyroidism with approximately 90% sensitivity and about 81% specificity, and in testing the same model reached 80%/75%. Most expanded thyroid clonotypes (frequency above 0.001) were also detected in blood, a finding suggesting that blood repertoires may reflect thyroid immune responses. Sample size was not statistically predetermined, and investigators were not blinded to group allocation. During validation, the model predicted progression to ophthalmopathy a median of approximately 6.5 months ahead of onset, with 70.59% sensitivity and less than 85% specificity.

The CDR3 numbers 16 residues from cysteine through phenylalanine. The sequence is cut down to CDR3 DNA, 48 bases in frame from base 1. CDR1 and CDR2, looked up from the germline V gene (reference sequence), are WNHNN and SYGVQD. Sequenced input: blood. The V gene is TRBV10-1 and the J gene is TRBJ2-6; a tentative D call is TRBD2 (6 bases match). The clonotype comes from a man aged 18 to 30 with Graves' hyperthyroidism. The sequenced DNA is TGCGCCGGCAGATCGGCGGGGCGCTCTGGGGCCAACGTCCTGACTTTC. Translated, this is CAGRSAGRSGANVLTF.